A single sample gave rise to the 22 T cell receptor beta chains below, sequenced in a study of OX40 agonist ivuxolimab in advanced cancers. Library creation used the immunoSEQ multiplex PCR assay. The clones in this table, taken by TCRdb from immuneACCESS, are in-frame only. Not every clone is retained; where verified, under half of the shortfall comes from an unresolved V gene, and the cause of the rest is unknown. The sample table shows some 81,000 clones, and around 85% are seen once. Jointly, the top ten make up just under 2% of the sample. The specimen comprised CD4+ or CD8+ T cells sorted from blood, sampled in a trial of the OX40 agonist ivuxolimab. The source is an adult with an advanced solid tumor such as melanoma, head and neck, liver or kidney cancer.

The rearrangement joins TRBV6-1 to TRBJ2-1; possible D gene TRBD2, 6 bases. V dropped 0 bases and J dropped 14 bases, with 26 bases sitting between them. Germline V lookup: CDR1 MNHNS, CDR2 SASEGT. The CDR3 sequence is 17 residues long. The CDR3 DNA follows: TGTGCCAGCAGTGAAGCGACCGGGACTGGGCACCAGAGAAAGAAGTTCTTC. This codes for CASSEATGTGHQRKKFF.

This clone was found a few times. The chain has TRBV6-6 and TRBJ2-1, with 9 bases aligning to TRBD1. CDR1 MNHNY and CDR2 SVGAGI come from the germline V gene (reference sequence). The CDR3 spans 14 residues. The V gene end was trimmed by 4 bases and the J gene end by 7 bases; junction bases not matched to a gene: 5. CDR3 nucleotide sequence: TGTGCCAGCAGTTCGGGACAGGGTCGTAATGAGCAGTTCTTC. Protein sequence: CASSSGQGRNEQFF.

This chain links TRBV7-6 with TRBJ2-3; 7 bases are a match to TRBD2. Germline CDR1 and CDR2: SGHVS and FNYEAQ. With 5 bases clipped from V and 8 bases from J, the junction kept 13 bases outside the gene matches. The length of the CDR3 is 15 residues. The CDR3 loop is CASSGLGEGISTQYF. CDR3 DNA: TGTGCCAGCAGCGGCTTGGGGGAGGGTATCTCTACGCAGTATTTT.

The chain links TRBV28 to TRBJ1-5; D may be TRBD1 (5 bases). CDR1 MDHEN and CDR2 SYDVKM come from the germline V gene. V was pared by 4 bases and J by 9 bases, with 13 bases between. The CDR3 extends over 13 amino acids. CDR3 coding DNA: TGTGCCAGCAGTTACCTTGACAGTCGGCCCCAGCATTTT. Translating it yields CASSYLDSRPQHF.

This clone showed up just once. This chain connects TRBV28 to TRBJ2-7, with D perhaps TRBD1 (6 bases). The CDR3 spans 16 residues. Germline V gives CDR1 MDHEN, CDR2 SYDVKM. Trimming cost V 3 bases and J 2 bases, with 17 bases left between them. CDR3 nucleotides: TGTGCCAGCAGTTTCCACCTAGGACAGTTAACCTACGAGCAGTACTTC. This gives the protein CASSFHLGQLTYEQYF.

The chain carries TRBV5-1 and TRBJ2-5, with TRBD1 identical over 7 bases. The CDR3 totals 14 residues. The V gene end was trimmed by 5 bases and the J gene end by 5 bases; junction bases not matched to a gene: 9. The germline V gene encodes CDR1 SGHRS and CDR2 YFSETQ. The CDR3 sequence: CASSPQGVRETQYF. In nucleotides, the CDR3 is TGCGCCAGCAGTCCTCAGGGGGTACGGGAGACCCAGTACTTC.

In nucleotides, the CDR3 is TGCGCCAGCAGCCAACTGGGGGAGACCCAGTACTTC. This codes for CASSQLGETQYF. This chain joins TRBV4-1 and TRBJ2-5; D gene ambiguous. The CDR3 is 12 amino acids. The ends were cut back, 2 bases at V and 5 bases at J, with 6 bases in the middle. The germline V gene encodes CDR1 MGHRA and CDR2 YSYEKL.

V usage is TRBV6-6 and J usage is TRBJ1-5, with unresolved D. With 4 bases removed from V and 5 bases from J, the gap between germline ends came to 12 bases. Germline V lookup: CDR1 MNHNY, CDR2 SVGAGI (reference sequence). CDR3 length equals 14 residues. CDR3 sequence reads: CASSSRTWDQPQHF. The CDR3 DNA reads as TGTGCCAGCAGTTCGCGGACCTGGGATCAGCCCCAGCATTTT.

V gene TRBV27 combines with J gene TRBJ2-1; TRBD2 aligns across 10 bases. CDR3 length: 14 residues. The J segment lost 7 bases and the V segment lost 5 bases, leaving 5 bases of the junction unmatched. Germline CDR1 and CDR2: MNHEY and SMNVEV (reference sequence). The CDR3, as DNA: TGTGCCAGCAGTGAGGCTAGCGGGGGAAATGAGCAGTTCTTC. Amino acids: CASSEASGGNEQFF.

The gene calls are TRBV6-1 and TRBJ2-7, with 9 positions matching TRBD1. The V and J ends lost 8 bases and 5 bases, in that order; junction bases with no gene match: 10. This CDR3 contains 14 residues. Looked up from germline, CDR1 is MNHNS and CDR2 is SASEGT. The CDR3 sequence is CASSLGDRVHEQYF. DNA for the CDR3: TGTGCCAGCTCCCTGGGGGACAGGGTCCACGAGCAGTACTTC.

V and J are TRBV10-2 and TRBJ1-6; 9 nucleotides match TRBD1. The germline V gene has CDR1 WSHSY and CDR2 SAAADI. CDR3 length: 15 amino acids. With V trimmed by 6 bases and J by 6 bases, 6 bases remained unmatched. CDR3 sequence (DNA): TGCGCCAGCAGAGGACCGGGACAGGGTAATTCACCCCTCCACTTT. The encoded protein is CASRGPGQGNSPLHF.

This chain connects TRBV5-6 to TRBJ1-3; possibly TRBD1 for D (6 bases). CDR3 length: 16 residues. The germline V and J ends were trimmed by 0 bases and 0 bases, with 10 bases remaining between them. Germline V gene lookup returns CDR1 SGHDT and CDR2 YYEEEE. CDR3 region: CASSLGWGLSGNTIYF. In DNA form, the CDR3 reads TGTGCCAGCAGCTTGGGATGGGGGCTCTCTGGAAACACCATATATTTT. Drawing the rest from reference TRBV5-6 and TRBJ1-3, the complete variable domain is DAGVTQSPTHLIKTRGQQVTLRCSPKSGHDTVSWYQQALGQGPQFIFQYYEEEERQRGNFPDRFSGHQFPNYSSELNVNALLLGDSALYLCASSLGWGLSGNTIYFGEGSWLTVV.

The V and J genes are TRBV5-4 and TRBJ2-3; possible D gene TRBD2, 6 bases. Per the germline V gene, CDR1 is SGHNT and CDR2 is YYREEE (reference sequence). The CDR3 spans 14 residues. V shed 10 bases and J shed 1 base, with 16 bases lying between them. The CDR3 loop is CAGGNRRGTDTQYF. Written as DNA, the CDR3 is TGTGCCGGAGGGAACAGGCGGGGCACAGATACGCAGTATTTT.

The genes are TRBV4-1 and TRBJ2-3, with D perhaps TRBD2 (6 bases). Trimming removed 4 bases from V and 0 bases from J, with 17 bases in between. The V gene's germline CDR1 is MGHRA and CDR2 YSYEKL. The length of the CDR3 is 17 residues. Here the CDR3 DNA reads TGCGCCAGCAGCCTAGGTTCACGGGGGACGAGCACAGATACGCAGTATTTT. Translating gives CASSLGSRGTSTDTQYF.

The chain carries TRBV5-4 and TRBJ1-2; weak D call: TRBD1 (6 bases). Deletions cut 2 bases from V and 3 bases from J, with 11 bases between. Germline-derived CDR1 and CDR2 are SGHNT and YYREEE (reference sequence). The CDR3 is 14 residues long. The chain's CDR3 is CASSLSGADYGYTF. CDR3 nucleotide sequence: TGTGCCAGCAGCTTATCGGGGGCTGACTATGGCTACACCTTC.

The V gene is TRBV7-2, the J gene TRBJ1-1, with 7 bases lining up with TRBD1. J was trimmed by 0 bases and V by 5 bases; bases with no gene match: 12. The CDR3 is 17 amino acids. Germline CDR1 and CDR2: SGHTA and FQGNSA. The CDR3: CASSLRGGGPVNTEAFF. The CDR3 region has the DNA TGTGCCAGCAGCCTCCGAGGGGGCGGCCCAGTGAACACTGAAGCTTTCTTT.

The chain joins TRBV7-9 to TRBJ1-6; 9 nucleotides match TRBD1. Germline lookup yields CDR1 SEHNR and CDR2 FQNEAQ (reference sequence). V lost 2 bases, J lost 19 bases, and 6 bases stayed unmatched. CDR3 size: 12 residues. The CDR3 nucleotides read TGTGCCAGCAGCTTAAGACAGGGGGTCCCTCACTTT. Encoded protein: CASSLRQGVPHF.

The rearrangement uses TRBV2 and TRBJ2-2, with TRBD1 as a possible D gene (6 bases). The CDR3 contains 14 residues. CDR1 is SNHLY, CDR2 FYNNEI, per germline. Trimming shortened V by 8 bases and J by 0 bases, and 10 bases separated the two germline ends. The CDR3 DNA is TGTGCCAGCCGGGACAACTCGAACACCGGGGAGCTGTTTTTT. Translated: CASRDNSNTGELFF.

This clone was detected only a few times. V is TRBV6-6 and J is TRBJ2-3, with 8 bases matching TRBD2. The CDR3 extends over 15 amino acids. CDR1 is MNHNY, CDR2 SVGAGI, per germline (reference sequence). The V gene end was trimmed by 2 bases and the J gene end by 1 base; junction bases not matched to a gene: 2. This CDR3 is CASSYATSGTDTQYF. Here the CDR3 DNA reads TGTGCCAGCAGTTACGCGACTAGCGGCACAGATACGCAGTATTTT.

This clone was seen a single time. The chain employs TRBV7-2 and TRBJ2-1; TRBD1 matches 7 bases. Germline V gene sequence: CDR1 SGHTA, CDR2 FQGNSA. J was trimmed by 6 bases and V by 5 bases; bases with no gene match: 4. There are 13 residues in the CDR3. The CDR3 loop reads CASSPRTGNEQFF. The CDR3 nucleotides are TGTGCCAGCAGCCCCCGGACAGGCAATGAGCAGTTCTTC.

The gene calls are TRBV6-1 and TRBJ2-7; D ambiguous. The V gene lost 6 bases and the J gene lost 3 bases, with 15 bases spanning the gap. Germline values: CDR1 MNHNS, CDR2 SASEGT. CDR3 length equals 14 residues. CDR3 region: CASSSVGVSYEQYF. For the CDR3, the DNA is TGTGCCAGCAGCTCTGTTGGGGTAAGCTACGAGCAGTACTTC.

As concerns this clone: The conserved final phenylalanine or tryptophan is absent from the CDR3, which likely points to a read error. The rearrangement links TRBV28 to TRBJ1-2; D is ambiguous. This CDR3 spans 14 amino acids. Trimming removed 5 bases from V and 2 bases from J, with 12 bases in between. Germline CDR1 and CDR2: MDHEN and SYDVKM. The CDR3 DNA is TGTGCCAGCAGTCCCCCTGACGGGAACTATGGCTACACCCTC. It specifies CASSPPDGNYGYTL.